This is a list of T cell receptor beta chains from one sample in a study of T cells after yellow fever vaccination. TCRdb independently ran MiXCR on the 5' RACE reads; one entry per CDR3 protein. Of a few hundred thousand distinct CDR3 sequences in the sample, around 12% were seen once. Here the sequenced sample was CD4+ T cells sorted from PBMCs, taken 15 days after the yellow fever booster vaccination. These receptors were obtained from a man between 18 and 35 years old who received the YFV17D yellow fever vaccine. CDR3s include the opening cysteine and the closing phenylalanine or tryptophan. The D gene is left open where the match is weak. Size is omitted from some rows. Given values are once, few, many or a class for expanded clones.

d_call,j_call,v_call,clone_size,cdr3_nt,cdr3_aa
.,TRBJ1-2,TRBV5-4,.,TGTGCCAGCAGCTTGCGGGAAGCTAACTATGGCTACACCTTC,CASSLREANYGYTF
TRBD1,TRBJ1-5,TRBV6-5,many,TGTGCCAGCAGTTACTACAGGGGTCAGGGGCCCCAGCATTTT,CASSYYRGQGPQHF
.,TRBJ2-3,TRBV19,few,TGTGCCAGTAGTATACAGGCGGATACGCAGTATTTT,CASSIQADTQYF
TRBD2,TRBJ2-5,TRBV7-2,.,TGTGCCAGCAGCTTCACCGCGCGGGGGGGTCGAGAGACCCAGTACTTC,CASSFTARGGRETQYF
TRBD2,TRBJ2-1,TRBV4-2,few,TGTGCCAGCAGCCATCCCGAGGGGACTAGCACCAATGAGCAGTTCTTC,CASSHPEGTSTNEQFF
.,TRBJ1-2,TRBV12-3/TRBV12-4,.,TGTGCCAGCAGTTTCGAGGGAGCTAACTATGGCTACACCTTC,CASSFEGANYGYTF
TRBD2,TRBJ2-5,TRBV10-3,.,TGTGCCACAGGGACTACCCAAGAGACCCAGTACTTC,CATGTTQETQYF
.,TRBJ1-5,TRBV4-1,.,TGCGCCACCTCCTTCAGAGTTCTTCATCAGCCCCAGCATTTT,CATSFRVLHQPQHF
TRBD1,TRBJ1-1,TRBV5-1,few,TGCGCCACACGACCTTCGTCCGGGACAGGCAACACTGAAGCTTTCTTT,CATRPSSGTGNTEAFF
.,TRBJ2-7,TRBV7-6,few,TGTGCCAGCAGCCAGAGGCCGGTGTCTGTGGACGAGCAGTACTTC,CASSQRPVSVDEQYF
.,TRBJ2-5,TRBV6-4,many,TGTGCCAGCAGTGTCTCCTTAAGGGCGAAGTACTTC,CASSVSLRAKYF
.,TRBJ2-3,TRBV4-3,.,TGCGCCAGCAGCCAAGATCCGCCCGGGGGAGACACAGATACGCAGTATTTT,CASSQDPPGGDTDTQYF
.,TRBJ2-5,TRBV7-7,.,TGTGCCAGCAGCTTAGGGGGGGTCCCGGGGGAGACCCAGTACTTC,CASSLGGVPGETQYF
.,TRBJ2-1,TRBV5-1,many,TGCGCCAGCAGCTTTACGGGGGACTGGGTCAATGAGCAGTTCTTC,CASSFTGDWVNEQFF
.,TRBJ2-1,TRBV7-9,many,TGTGCCAGCAGCCCAAGGACAGTCTCCTACAATGAGCAGTTCTTC,CASSPRTVSYNEQFF
.,TRBJ2-4,TRBV14,.,TGTGCCAGCAGCCCAGGACCACTAGCCAAAAACATTCAGTACTTC,CASSPGPLAKNIQYF
TRBD2,TRBJ2-2,TRBV6-1,few,TGTGCCAGCAGTGAAGGCGTACTAGCGGGGTACTCCCCCGACACCGGGGAGCTGTTTTTT,CASSEGVLAGYSPDTGELFF
.,TRBJ2-3,TRBV18,few,TGTGCCAGCTCACCTCGGATGCCTCCGACCACAGATACGCAGTATTTT,CASSPRMPPTTDTQYF
TRBD1,TRBJ1-4,TRBV2,.,TGTGCCAGCAGGGGACAGATGAAAAATGAAAAACTGTTTTTT,CASRGQMKNEKLFF
TRBD1,TRBJ1-2,TRBV9,.,TGTGCCAGCAGCGGTGGATCCGGGACAGGGGGATTTATCTATGGCTACACCTTC,CASSGGSGTGGFIYGYTF
.,TRBJ2-7,TRBV11-2,few,TGTGCCAGCAGCTTCCTCACCTACGAGCAGTACTTC,CASSFLTYEQYF
.,TRBJ1-2,TRBV5-1,many,TGCGCCAGCAGCTTGCAGGGTGGAGGCTACACCTTC,CASSLQGGGYTF
.,TRBJ2-3,TRBV6-5,.,TGTGCCAGCAGCCCTCGGGAGCGCGGGGATACGCAGTATTTT,CASSPRERGDTQYF
TRBD1,TRBJ1-5,TRBV7-8,.,TGTGCCAGCAGCTTGGAGACAGGGGTTGGTCAGCCCCAGCATTTT,CASSLETGVGQPQHF
TRBD1,TRBJ2-2,TRBV7-9,few,TGTGCCAGCAGCTTCCACAGGGGAGAGGCTGGTCTAGCCGGGGAGCTGTTTTTT,CASSFHRGEAGLAGELFF
.,TRBJ2-2,TRBV30,.,TGTGCCTGGTCGGGGGTTGTCGGGGAGCTGTTTTTT,CAWSGVVGELFF
TRBD1,TRBJ2-3,TRBV9,few,TGTGCCAGCAGCTCCTGGACAGGGACGGCAGATACGCAGTATTTT,CASSSWTGTADTQYF
.,TRBJ1-2,TRBV2,.,TGTGCCAGCAGGACAGATAACTATGGCTACACCTTC,CASRTDNYGYTF
.,TRBJ2-7,TRBV3-2,few,TGTGCCAGCAGCCAAGAGAGGGGCTGCGCCTACGAGCAGTACTTC,CASSQERGCAYEQYF
.,TRBJ2-4,TRBV3-1,few,TGTGCCAGCAGCCAAGTTCTAACAGCCAAAAACATTCAGTACTTC,CASSQVLTAKNIQYF
TRBD2,TRBJ2-3,TRBV5-1,few,TGCGCCAGCAGCAGGGGAGGGCAGGACGGAGATACGCAGTATTTT,CASSRGGQDGDTQYF
.,TRBJ2-6,TRBV6-5,.,TGTGCCAGCAGTTACTCGATATATTCCGCCCGGGGGGCCAACGTCCTGACTTTC,CASSYSIYSARGANVLTF
.,TRBJ2-6,TRBV7-2,.,TGTGCCAGCAGCTTCGATTCCTTGCCCTCTGGGGCCAACGTCCTGACTTTC,CASSFDSLPSGANVLTF
TRBD1,TRBJ1-6,TRBV29-1,many,TGCAGCGTCCGGGACAGGGGTAATTCACCCCTCCACTTT,CSVRDRGNSPLHF
.,TRBJ1-2,TRBV6-5,few,TGTGCCAGCAGTACCCTCCCCGGGGCCTATGGCTACACCTTC,CASSTLPGAYGYTF
TRBD1,TRBJ1-2,TRBV10-3,.,TGTGCCAGCGGGGACAGAATCTATGGCTACACCTTC,CASGDRIYGYTF
TRBD1,TRBJ2-1,TRBV10-2,.,TGCGCCACCAACAGAGACAGGGATGAGCAGTTCTTC,CATNRDRDEQFF
TRBD1,TRBJ1-2,TRBV6-1,few,TGTGCCAGCATTGTGGACAGGGGGCCGTATGGCTACACCTTC,CASIVDRGPYGYTF
TRBD1,TRBJ1-2,TRBV20-1,few,TGCAGTGCTAGAGATGGGACAGGGACCTATGGCTACACCTTC,CSARDGTGTYGYTF
TRBD2,TRBJ2-3,TRBV5-1,.,TGCGCCAGCAGCTTGGGCCTAGCGGGGGATGGAGATACGCAGTATTTT,CASSLGLAGDGDTQYF
.,TRBJ2-5,TRBV20-1,few,TGCAGTGCTAGAGTCGGGGCTCTGGAGACCCAGTACTTC,CSARVGALETQYF
TRBD2,TRBJ2-1,TRBV6-5,few,TGTGCCAGCAGTGTTCTAGCGGGGGCTCTAAATGAGCAGTTCTTC,CASSVLAGALNEQFF
.,TRBJ2-5,TRBV10-3,few,TGTGCCATCAGTGGTCGGGCAGACGAAGAGACCCAGTACTTC,CAISGRADEETQYF
.,TRBJ1-1,TRBV2,few,TGTGCCAGCAGCCGGACGACCGAAGCTTTCTTT,CASSRTTEAFF
.,TRBJ1-1,TRBV12-3/TRBV12-4,many,TGTGCCAGCATCTTGGGAGGGGTCTCCACTGAAGCTTTCTTT,CASILGGVSTEAFF
TRBD1,TRBJ1-6,TRBV28,.,TGTGCCAGCAGCACCGGGACAGGGCGCTCACCCCTCCACTTT,CASSTGTGRSPLHF
.,TRBJ2-7,TRBV5-1,few,TGCGCCAGCAGCTTCGGCTCTAACGAGCAGTACTTC,CASSFGSNEQYF
.,TRBJ2-7,TRBV5-1,few,TGCGCCAGCAGCTTGGTGGGGGCACGACAGGCTACAGAGCAGTACTTC,CASSLVGARQATEQYF
.,TRBJ2-7,TRBV5-6,few,TGTGCCAGCAAGGGGGGGCTTAGAGAGCAGTACTTC,CASKGGLREQYF
TRBD1,TRBJ1-1,TRBV4-3,.,TGCGCCAGCAGCCAAGAGGGGACAGGGGGGATAGCTTTCTTT,CASSQEGTGGIAFF